This is a list of T cell receptor beta chains from one sample in a study of vaccination and CD4 T cells after COVID-19. TCRdb re-derived calls from the PCR reads in MiXCR, one entry per CDR3 protein. The sample has roughly 20,000 distinct CDR3 sequences, around 58% seen once. Their antigen targets remain unknown. The sample taken for sequencing was CD4+ T cells from blood, cultured in vitro. Receptor source: a human donor who had recovered from COVID-19. The CDR3 runs from the conserved cysteine through the conserved F or W. The D gene is left open where the match is weak. Size tells how often a clone was seen (once, few, many) or the class of an expanded clone, and some rows leave it out.

abundance,j_gene,d_gene,v_gene,CDR3aa,CDR3nt
-,TRBJ2-3,-,TRBV5-5,CASSLGRDTQYF,TGTGCCAGCAGCTTGGGAAGGGATACGCAGTATTTT
few,TRBJ2-7,TRBD1,TRBV12-3/TRBV12-4,CASSFAPGQAYEQYF,TGTGCCAGCAGTTTTGCCCCGGGACAGGCCTACGAGCAGTACTTC
-,TRBJ1-2,-,TRBV5-1,CASSPTDSVYGYTF,TGCGCCAGCAGCCCGACCGACAGCGTCTATGGCTACACCTTC
-,TRBJ2-7,-,TRBV20-1,CSAKGSPGQNDYEQYF,TGCAGTGCCAAGGGCTCTCCCGGACAGAATGACTACGAGCAGTACTTC
-,TRBJ1-2,-,TRBV6-2/TRBV6-3,CASSYSYGYTF,TGTGCCAGCAGTTACAGCTATGGCTACACCTTC
-,TRBJ2-2,TRBD1,TRBV20-1,CSALPPTGYTGELFF,TGCAGTGCTCTCCCCCCGACAGGGTACACCGGGGAGCTGTTTTTT
few,TRBJ2-7,-,TRBV21-1,CASSGGLAGAYEQYF,TGTGCCAGCAGCGGCGGACTAGCGGGAGCCTACGAGCAGTACTTC
-,TRBJ2-5,-,TRBV7-9,CASSPRAVETQYF,TGTGCCAGCAGTCCCCGGGCAGTAGAGACCCAGTACTTC
-,TRBJ1-1,-,TRBV20-1,CSASLSGSNTEAFF,TGCAGTGCTAGTCTTTCGGGCTCGAACACTGAAGCTTTCTTT
-,TRBJ2-3,-,TRBV2,CASRSDARPKSDTQYF,TGTGCCAGCAGATCGGACGCCCGCCCGAAATCAGATACGCAGTATTTT
once,TRBJ1-1,-,TRBV20-1,CSAEKGNTEAFF,TGCAGTGCTGAAAAGGGGAACACTGAAGCTTTCTTT